The present entry profiles one T cell receptor (beta chain) with its context. What it recognizes is unknown. Donors each provided 9.5 to 10 milliliters of peripheral blood. Trimming shortened V by 3 bases and J by 1 base, and 13 bases separated the two germline ends. The CDR3 length is 15 residues. CDR1 and CDR2 from the germline V gene are SGHRS and YFSETQ. Alongside a J-beta primer mix, a sample-barcoded 5' primer served in a second PCR lasting about 7 to 11 cycles. Each cDNA molecule carried a tag from a template-switch adaptor that contained 12 random nucleotides. TCRdb analysed the 5' RACE reads with MiXCR anew, one entry per CDR3 protein. The sample has some 1.7 million distinct CDR3 sequences, 28% seen once. The source of the sample is a study of blood T cells in healthy people across ages. Study-wide findings and caveats: More naive CD4+ cells and higher diversity were found in long-lived than in aged donors.

The specimen sequenced was blood. The receptor was derived from a woman aged 30 to 39 in good health. The chain employs TRBV5-1 and TRBJ1-1; the D is unclear. The CDR3 sequence: CASSSYQPQNTEAFF. CDR3 DNA: TGCGCCAGCAGCTCCTACCAACCACAGAACACTGAAGCTTTCTTT.